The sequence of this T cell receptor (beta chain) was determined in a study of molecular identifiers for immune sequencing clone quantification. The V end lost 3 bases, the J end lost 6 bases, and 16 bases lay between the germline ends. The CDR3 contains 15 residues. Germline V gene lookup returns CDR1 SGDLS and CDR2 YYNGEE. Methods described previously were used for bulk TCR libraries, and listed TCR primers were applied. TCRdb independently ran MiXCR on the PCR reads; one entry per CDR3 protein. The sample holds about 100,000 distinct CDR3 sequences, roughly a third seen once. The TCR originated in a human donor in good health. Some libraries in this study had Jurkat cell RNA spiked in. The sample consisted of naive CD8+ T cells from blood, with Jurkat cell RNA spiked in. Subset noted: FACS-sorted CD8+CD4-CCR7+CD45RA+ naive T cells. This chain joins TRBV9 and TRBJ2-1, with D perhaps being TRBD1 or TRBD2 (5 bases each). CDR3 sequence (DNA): TGTGCCAGCAGCGCGGGACCCTTCACCACCAATGAGCAGTTCTTC. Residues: CASSAGPFTTNEQFF. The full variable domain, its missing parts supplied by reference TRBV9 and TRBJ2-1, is DSGVTQTPKHLITATGQRVTLRCSPRSGDLSVYWYQQSLDQGLQFLIQYYNGEERAKGNILERFSAQQFPDLHSELNLSSLELGDSALYFCASSAGPFTTNEQFFGPGTRLTVL.